The T cell receptor (beta chain) under discussion was sequenced for a study of cytomegalovirus exposure and HLA in healthy donors. Background on the study: Unique TCRs numbering approximately 80 million, obtained from HLA-typed donors, made up an early data release. Most donors, 70% to 85% of approximately 400 genotyped, fell in the Caucasian-associated ancestry cluster.

Study-level points and caveats: An analysis was carried out at a later point. It showed that HLA-associated TCR beta chains were more clonally expanded than equally common non-associated chains. Researchers catalogued around 150 TCR beta chains as cytomegalovirus-associated.

V trimming: 2 bases; J trimming: 0 bases; junction bases outside the gene matches: 4. The germline V gene encodes CDR1 MNHNS and CDR2 SASEGT. This CDR3 region has 15 residues. The PCR had 60 Vbeta and 13 Jbeta primers. Some clones are missing from TCRdb's copy, which holds only in-frame ones; the method was immunoSEQ multiplex PCR. The profile shows around 180,000 clones, 70% to 85% of them singletons. Comment on this clone: The target antigen is unknown.

The genes are TRBV6-1 and TRBJ2-7; TRBD2 matches at 7 bases. Input material: PBMCs. This receptor was identified in a girl aged 2 to 9 in good health and CMV-seropositive. CDR3 nucleotide sequence: TGTGCCAGCAGTGAACTAGCGGAAAACTCCTACGAGCAGTACTTC. It is translated as CASSELAENSYEQYF.